This T cell receptor (beta chain) derives from a study of T cell clonotyping in hematopoietic cell transplantation. Recipient blood drawn about 28 days pretransplant and days 30, 100, 180 after. CDR1 SGHDT and CDR2 YYEEEE come from the germline V gene. Trimming removed 4 bases from V and 7 bases from J, with 11 bases in between. The CDR3 spans 12 residues. On this clone itself: Its antigen is undetermined.

Generated by immunoSEQ multiplex PCR, the TCRdb table keeps only in-frame clones and is missing some. The table lists about 5,000 clones, less than 95% of them singletons, with about 6% in the top ten. Findings and caveats of the study: Pathologically expanded recipient clonotypes increased progressively from day 30 to day 180 as diversity fell. No sorting was done, leaving CD4 and CD8 contributions mixed. Graft donor and pretransplant recipient Inverse Simpson Index values predicted broader posttransplant TCR diversity.

The input for sequencing was PBMCs, taken 180 days after allogeneic stem cell transplant. This receptor was obtained from a male patient aged 55 to 70 who had an allogeneic stem cell transplant from a related donor, so the T cells may come from the graft donor. Some clones in this sample may be carry-over from other donors' samples. The rearrangement links TRBV5-6 to TRBJ1-1; D might be TRBD1 (5 bases). The CDR3 spells CASSGGRDEAFF. The CDR3 DNA is TGTGCCAGCAGCGGGGGACGGGATGAAGCTTTCTTT.